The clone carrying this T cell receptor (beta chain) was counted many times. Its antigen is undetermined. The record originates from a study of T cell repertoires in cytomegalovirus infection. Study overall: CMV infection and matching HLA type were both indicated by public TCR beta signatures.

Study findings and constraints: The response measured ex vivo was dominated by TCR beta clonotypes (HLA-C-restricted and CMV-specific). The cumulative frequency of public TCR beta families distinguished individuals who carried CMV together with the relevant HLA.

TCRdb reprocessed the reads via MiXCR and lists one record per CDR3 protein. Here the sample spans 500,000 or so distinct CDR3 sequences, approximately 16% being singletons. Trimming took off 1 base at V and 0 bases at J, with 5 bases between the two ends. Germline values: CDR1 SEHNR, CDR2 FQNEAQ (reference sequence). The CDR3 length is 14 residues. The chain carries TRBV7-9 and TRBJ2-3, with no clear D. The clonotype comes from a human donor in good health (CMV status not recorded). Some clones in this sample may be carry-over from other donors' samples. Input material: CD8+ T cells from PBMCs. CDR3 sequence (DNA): TGTGCCAGCAGCTTAGTCGCGAGCACAGATACGCAGTATTTT. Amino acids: CASSLVASTDTQYF.